This TCR beta chain originates from a study of graft-versus-host responses after intestinal transplantation. V gave up 3 bases and J gave up 8 bases; unmatched junction bases: 11. This CDR3 contains 17 residues. The germline V gene encodes CDR1 MNHNS and CDR2 SASEGT. TCRdb keeps only in-frame clones here, not all; method: immunoSEQ multiplex PCR. The data hold roughly 120,000 clones, with 90% observed a single time. Notes on this clone: What it binds is unknown.

This receptor was obtained from a human donor who received an intestinal transplant. The chain couples TRBV6-1 to TRBJ2-1; 12 bases agree with TRBD2. The input for sequencing was unstimulated CD4+ T cells sorted from spleen or lymph node cells, taken before intestinal transplant. The CDR3 DNA is TGTGCCAGCAGTGAGGGTCGGACTAGCGGGGTAAGAGATGAGCAGTTCTTC. Translated: CASSEGRTSGVRDEQFF.